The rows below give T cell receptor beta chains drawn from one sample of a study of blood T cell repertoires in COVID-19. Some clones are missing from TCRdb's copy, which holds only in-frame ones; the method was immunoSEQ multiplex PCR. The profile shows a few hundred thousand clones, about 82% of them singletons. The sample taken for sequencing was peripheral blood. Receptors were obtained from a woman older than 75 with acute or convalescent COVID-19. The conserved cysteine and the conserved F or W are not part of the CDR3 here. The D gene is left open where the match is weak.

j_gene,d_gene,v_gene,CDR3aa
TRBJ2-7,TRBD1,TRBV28,ASSRRDRPYEQY
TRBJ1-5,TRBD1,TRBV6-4,ASSEGARGTQPQH
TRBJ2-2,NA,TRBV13,ASSLGNYGELF
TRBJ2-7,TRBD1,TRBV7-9,ASSSQGASSYEQY
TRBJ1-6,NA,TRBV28,ATTGGAGSPLH
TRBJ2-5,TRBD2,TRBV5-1,ASSAPTSLETQY
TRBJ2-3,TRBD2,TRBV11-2,ASSPHFLAGGTDTQY
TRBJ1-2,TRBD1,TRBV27,ASSPYSVGTGLNYGYT
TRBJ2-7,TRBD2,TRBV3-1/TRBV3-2,ASSQDTTSGSYEQY
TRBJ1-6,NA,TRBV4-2,ASSQDAQGGSPLH
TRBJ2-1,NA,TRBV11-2,ASSLDWTANEQF
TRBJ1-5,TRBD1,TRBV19,ASSIGQGNNQPQH
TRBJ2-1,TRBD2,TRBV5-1,ASSLDPGGPRNEQF
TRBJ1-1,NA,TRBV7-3,ASSLQGASPEAF
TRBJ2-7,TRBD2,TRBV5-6,ASSLGLADYEQY
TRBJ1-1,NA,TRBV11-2,ASSLTPRQFTNTEAF
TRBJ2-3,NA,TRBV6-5,ASSPVTRGDTQY
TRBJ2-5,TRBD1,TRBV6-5,ASREAAGGRETQY
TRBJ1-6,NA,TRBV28,ASSSAGSSYNSPLH
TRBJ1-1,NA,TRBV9,ASSVDPDRPRRGNTEAF
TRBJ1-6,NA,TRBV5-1,ASSLLSGGESPLH
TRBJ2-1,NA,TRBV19,ASSGPLAGEQF
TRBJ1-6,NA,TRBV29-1,SVGHMGGARNNSPLH
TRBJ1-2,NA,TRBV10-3,ATGKTGELGGYT
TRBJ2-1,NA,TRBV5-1,ASSPNLLGDIHEQF
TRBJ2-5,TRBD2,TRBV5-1,ASSTLSGGGKY
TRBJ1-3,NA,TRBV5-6,ASSLGLSGNTIY
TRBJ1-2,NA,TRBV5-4,ASRLDRSYGYT
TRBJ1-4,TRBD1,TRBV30,AWRTGGLTNEKLF
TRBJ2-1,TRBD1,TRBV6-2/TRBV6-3,ASSYAGQGWDEQF
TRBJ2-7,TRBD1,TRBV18,ASSPGTGAREQY
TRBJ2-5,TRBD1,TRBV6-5,ASSYLGQGQETQY
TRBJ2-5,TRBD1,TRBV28,ASRIPTGGGETQY
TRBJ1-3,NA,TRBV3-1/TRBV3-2,ASSDRQTGNTIY
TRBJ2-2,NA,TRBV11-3,ASTRAGAATGELF
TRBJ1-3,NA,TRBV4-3,ASSPSFSGNTIY
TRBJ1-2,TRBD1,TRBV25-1,ASSEFRTGGFVYT
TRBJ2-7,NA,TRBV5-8,ASSITGFYEQY
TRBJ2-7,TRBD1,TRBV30,AWSVPLGQGVPYEQY
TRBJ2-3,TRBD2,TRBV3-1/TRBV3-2,ASSPSGGSTDTQY
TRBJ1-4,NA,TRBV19,ASRLGGTLRATNEKLF
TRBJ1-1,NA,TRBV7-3,ASSPGPIQGTEAF
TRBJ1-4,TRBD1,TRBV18,ASSGTVANEKLF
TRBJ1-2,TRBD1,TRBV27,ASSPHGRDRPSYGYT
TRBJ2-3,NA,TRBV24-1,ATSDLRGTDTQY
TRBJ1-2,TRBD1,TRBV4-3,ASSQELRGRGGYT